The entry below gives a single TCR beta chain sequence along with its context. Its antigen remains unidentified. These data belong to a study of T cell repertoires in cytomegalovirus infection. On the study more broadly: Public TCR beta signatures provided an indication of both CMV infection and a matching HLA type. Study-wide results and caveats: Public TCR beta family frequency separated CMV-and-HLA carriers, including in an independent cohort.

TCRdb fed the reads into MiXCR, producing one record per CDR3 protein. The sample lists roughly 160,000 distinct CDR3 sequences; about a fifth were seen once. The sample here was CD8+ T cells from cultured PBMCs, taken from culture after CMV antigen stimulation. The TCR originated in a human donor in good health (CMV status not recorded). Some clones in this sample may be carry-over from other donors' samples.

The CDR3: CASSLGQGEGFGAKNIQYF. In DNA form, the CDR3 reads TGTGCCAGCAGCTTAGGACAGGGAGAAGGGTTTGGGGCCAAAAACATTCAGTACTTC. The rearrangement uses TRBV7-9 and TRBJ2-4; 7 bases map to TRBD1. This CDR3 has 19 amino acids. V was pared by 1 base and J by 1 base, with 13 bases of the junction left unmatched. The V gene's germline CDR1 is SEHNR and CDR2 FQNEAQ (reference sequence).